These 15 T cell receptor beta chains were all obtained from the same sample, sequenced in a study of CD8 T cell repertoires and HIV-1 epitope variants. For these TCRs, the target antigens are not known. Profiling relied on immunoSEQ multiplex PCR, and the TCRdb table lists in-frame clones only, not all of them. The top ten hold about 45% of the sample, which has fewer than 7,500 clones, around 69% seen once. What was sequenced was cultured CD8+ T cells derived from PBMCs. The receptors shown here come from a male donor with HIV.

The chain carries TRBV5-4 and TRBJ1-4, with D maybe TRBD1 (5 bases). The CDR3 loop spans 15 amino acids. V lost 4 bases and J 4 bases, leaving 14 bases between the germline ends. Germline assignment: CDR1 SGHNT and CDR2 YYREEE (reference sequence). The CDR3 here is CASSPGDGGNEKLFF. DNA of the CDR3: TGTGCCAGCAGCCCGGGGGACGGGGGTAATGAAAAACTGTTTTTT. Complete variable domain (other parts from reference TRBV5-4 and TRBJ1-4): ETGVTQSPTHLIKTRGQQVTLRCSSQSGHNTVSWYQQALGQGPQFIFQYYREEENGRGNFPPRFSGLQFPNYSSELNVNALELDDSALYLCASSPGDGGNEKLFFGSGTQLSVL.

With regard to this clone: The junction and the germline gene differ at one end; a read error may be behind it. CDR3: CASSSHPYRGEVSEAFF. CDR3 coding DNA: TGTGCCAGTAGTTCTCACCCGTACAGGGGCGAGGTTTCTGAAGCTTTCTTT. V gene TRBV28 combines with J gene TRBJ1-1, with 7 bases aligning to TRBD1. The germline gives CDR1 MDHEN, CDR2 SYDVKM. The length of the CDR3 is 17 residues.

The J gene is TRBJ2-2, the V gene TRBV18; maybe TRBD1 (5 bases). The CDR3 loop spans 15 amino acids. Trimming cost V 3 bases and J 4 bases, with 12 bases left between them. The V gene's germline CDR1 is KGHSH and CDR2 LQKENI. The CDR3 loop is CASSPADDSTGELFF. Here the CDR3 DNA reads TGTGCCAGCTCACCTGCCGACGACAGCACCGGGGAGCTGTTTTTT.

V is TRBV21-1 and J is TRBJ2-5. TRBV21-1 is a listed pseudogene. The CDR3 extends over 19 amino acids. The CDR3 region has the DNA TGTGCCAGCAGCAAAGTAGCCCTTCGGTGGGGGACCAGACAAGAGACCCAGTACTTC. It translates to CASSKVALRWGTRQETQYF.

This clone has more than one count but fewer than ten. The CDR3 here is CSVSLMNTEAFF. The CDR3 coding sequence is TGCAGCGTTTCCCTTATGAACACTGAAGCTTTCTTT. The chain joins TRBV29-1 to TRBJ1-1; D unclear. Germline lookup yields CDR1 SQVTM and CDR2 ANQGSEA. Trimming cost V 5 bases and J 0 bases, with 7 bases left between them. This CDR3 contains 12 residues.

The chain recombines TRBV15 with TRBJ2-3; TRBD1 is a possible D gene (5 bases). The CDR3 sequence is 15 residues long. The V gene's germline CDR1 is LNHNV and CDR2 YYDKDF (reference sequence). With 0 bases removed from V and 6 bases from J, the gap between germline ends came to 13 bases. CDR3 residues: CATSRDSRAVDTQYF. The CDR3 region has the DNA TGTGCCACCAGCAGAGATAGCAGGGCGGTCGATACGCAGTATTTT. The full variable domain, with the rest looked up from reference TRBV15 and TRBJ2-3, is DAMVIQNPRYQVTQFGKPVTLSCSQTLNHNVMYWYQQKSSQAPKLLFHYYDKDFNNEADTPDNFQSRRPNTSFCFLDIRSPGLGDTAMYLCATSRDSRAVDTQYFGPGTRLTVL.

The chain combines TRBV28 with TRBJ2-3; 10 bases agree with TRBD2. CDR1 is MDHEN and CDR2 is SYDVKM in the germline V gene. V lost 5 bases to trimming and J lost 6 bases; unmatched junction nucleotides: 2. CDR3 length: 13 residues. CDR3 nucleotide sequence: TGTGCCAGCAGTAGCGGGGGGGCCGATACGCAGTATTTT. Protein sequence: CASSSGGADTQYF.

V gene TRBV11-2 combines with J gene TRBJ2-7, with D uncertain. V lost 0 bases and J lost 4, with 7 bases in between. The CDR3 covers 13 residues. Per germline, CDR1 SGHAT and CDR2 FQNNGV. CDR3 residues: CASSLDARYEQYF. DNA for the CDR3: TGTGCCAGCAGCTTAGACGCCAGATACGAGCAGTACTTC.

This clone was recorded once. The rearrangement joins TRBV6-5 to TRBJ2-7; D gene ambiguous. Trimming stripped 5 bases from V and 0 bases from J, with 8 bases between. The length of the CDR3 is 13 residues. Germline CDR1 reads MNHEY; CDR2 reads SVGAGI. DNA of the CDR3: TGTGCCAGCAGTGACATTCTCTCCTACGAGCAGTACTTC. It is translated as CASSDILSYEQYF.

The chain links TRBV29-1 to TRBJ2-4, with 8 bases identical to TRBD1. Germline CDR1 is SQVTM and CDR2 is ANQGSEA. Trimming removed 4 bases from V and 6 bases from J; junction bases left unmatched: 8. The length of the CDR3 is 14 residues. Here the CDR3 DNA reads TGCAGCGTTGGCCCCAGGGGGCAGGGAAACATTCAGTACTTC. Translation gives CSVGPRGQGNIQYF.

The chain carries TRBV7-8 and TRBJ2-7, with unresolved D. The germline gives CDR1 SGHVS, CDR2 FQNEAQ. V was clipped by 0 bases and J by 3 bases, with 3 bases between them. This CDR3 has 12 amino acids. The DNA for the CDR3 is TGTGCCAGCAGCTTAGCCCACTACGAGCAGTACTTC. Translation gives CASSLAHYEQYF.

This clone was recorded a few times. V gene TRBV4-3 combines with J gene TRBJ1-1; D unclear. The CDR3 contains 18 residues. From germline, CDR1 is LGHNA and CDR2 YSLEER. The V end was cut by 0 bases, the J end by 2 bases, with 19 bases between. The CDR3 loop reads CASSQEEGDHGPNTEAFF. The DNA of the CDR3 is TGCGCCAGCAGCCAAGAAGAAGGAGATCACGGACCAAACACTGAAGCTTTCTTT.

Of note for this clone: One end of the junction does not line up with germline, which may come from a read error. The genes are TRBV7-2 and TRBJ1-2; no clear D gene. The CDR3 has 16 residues. Germline CDR1 SGHTA, CDR2 FQGNSA. The CDR3 sequence: CASSQDPVELDYGYTF. Here the CDR3 DNA reads TGCGCCAGCAGCCAAGATCCCGTCGAACTCGACTATGGCTACACCTTC.

The chain uses TRBV28 and TRBJ1-1, with 9 bases fitting TRBD1. CDR1 is MDHEN and CDR2 is SYDVKM in the germline V gene. This CDR3 is 18 amino acids long. The trim removed 3 bases at V and 1 base at J, leaving 12 bases unmatched. The CDR3 DNA follows: TGTGCCAGCAGTTTTCCCCAGGAACAGGGGGCAGAGAACACTGAAGCTTTCTTT. Translating it yields CASSFPQEQGAENTEAFF.

On this clone itself: At one end, the junction sequence differs from germline, possibly due to a read error. The chain joins TRBV6-5 to TRBJ2-3, with D possibly matching TRBD2 (6 bases). CDR1 MNHEY and CDR2 SVGAGI come from the germline V gene. The CDR3 consists of 13 residues. For the CDR3, the DNA is TGTGCCAGCAGCTCTACTAGCAGAGATACGCAGTATTTT. Translation gives CASSSTSRDTQYF.